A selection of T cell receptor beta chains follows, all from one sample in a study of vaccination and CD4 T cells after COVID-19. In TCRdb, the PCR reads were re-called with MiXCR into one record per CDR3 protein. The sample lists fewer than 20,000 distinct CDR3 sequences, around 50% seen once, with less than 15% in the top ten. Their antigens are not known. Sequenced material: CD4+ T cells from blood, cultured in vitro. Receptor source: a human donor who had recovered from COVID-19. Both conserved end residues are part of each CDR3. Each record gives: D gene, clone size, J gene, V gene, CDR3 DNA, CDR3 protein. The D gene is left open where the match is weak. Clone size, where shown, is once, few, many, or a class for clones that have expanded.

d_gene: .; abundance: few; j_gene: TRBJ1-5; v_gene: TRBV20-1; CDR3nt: TGCAGTGCTAGAGATGGGACCCGCGGGAGCAATCAGCCCCAGCATTTT; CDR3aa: CSARDGTRGSNQPQHF
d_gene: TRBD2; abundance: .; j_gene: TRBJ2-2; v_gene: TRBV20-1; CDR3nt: TGCAGTGCCTCTCCCGGCGGGGGGGGGCGGACCGGGGAGCTGTTTTTT; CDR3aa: CSASPGGGGRTGELFF
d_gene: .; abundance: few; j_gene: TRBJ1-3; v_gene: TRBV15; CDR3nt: TGTGCCACCAGCAGGTTGTTTGGAAACACCATATATTTT; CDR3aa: CATSRLFGNTIYF
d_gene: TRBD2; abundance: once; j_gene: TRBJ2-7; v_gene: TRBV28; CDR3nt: TGTGCCAGCAGTTTTTCCCTCGGGAGGGCCGGTCCCGAGCAGTACTTC; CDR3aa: CASSFSLGRAGPEQYF
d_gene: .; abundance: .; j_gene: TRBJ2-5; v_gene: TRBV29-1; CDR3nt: TGCAGCGCCGAGGGGGGGGCGGAGACCCAGTACTTC; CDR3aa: CSAEGGAETQYF
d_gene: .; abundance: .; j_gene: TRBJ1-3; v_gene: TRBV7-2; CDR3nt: TGTGCCAGCAGCTTAGAGGGGGGAGGGACGGGGGGAAACACCATATATTTT; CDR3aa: CASSLEGGGTGGNTIYF
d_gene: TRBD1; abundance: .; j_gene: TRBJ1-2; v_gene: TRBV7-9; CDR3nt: TGTGCCAGCAGCCCCCGACAGGGAACTTATGGCTACACCTTC; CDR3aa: CASSPRQGTYGYTF
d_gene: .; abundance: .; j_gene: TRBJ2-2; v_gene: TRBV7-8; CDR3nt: TGTGCCAGCAGCCTCCGTGGGCCTGTCGGGGAGCTGTTTTTT; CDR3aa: CASSLRGPVGELFF
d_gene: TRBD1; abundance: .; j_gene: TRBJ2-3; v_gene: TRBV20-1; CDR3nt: TGCAGGGCTAGGGACAGGTTCAAGAATACGCAGTATTTT; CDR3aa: CRARDRFKNTQYF
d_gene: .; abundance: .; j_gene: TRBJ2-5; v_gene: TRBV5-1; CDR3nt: TGCGCCAGCAGCGGGGGCGTGACCCAGTACTTC; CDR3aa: CASSGGVTQYF
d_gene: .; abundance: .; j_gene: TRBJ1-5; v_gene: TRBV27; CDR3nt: TGTGCCAGCAGTTTTCAGTACAATCAGCCCCAGCATTTT; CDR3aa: CASSFQYNQPQHF